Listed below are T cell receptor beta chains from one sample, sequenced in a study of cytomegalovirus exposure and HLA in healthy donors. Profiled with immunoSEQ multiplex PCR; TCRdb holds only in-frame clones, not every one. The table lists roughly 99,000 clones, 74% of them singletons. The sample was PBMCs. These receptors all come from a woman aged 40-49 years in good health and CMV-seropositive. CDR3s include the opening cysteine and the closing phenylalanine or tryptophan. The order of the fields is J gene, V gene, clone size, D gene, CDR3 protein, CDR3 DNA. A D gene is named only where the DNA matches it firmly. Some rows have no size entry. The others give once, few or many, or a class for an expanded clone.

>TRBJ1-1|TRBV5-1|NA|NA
CASSLDRTNTEAFF
TGCGCCAGCAGCTTGGACAGGACGAACACTGAAGCTTTCTTT
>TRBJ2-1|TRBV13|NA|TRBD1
CASSPYPGQAQPAYNEQFF
TGTGCCAGCAGCCCGTACCCGGGACAGGCCCAGCCCGCCTACAATGAGCAGTTCTTC
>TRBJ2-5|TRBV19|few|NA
CASSIAGQETQYF
TGTGCCAGTAGTATAGCCGGCCAAGAGACCCAGTACTTC
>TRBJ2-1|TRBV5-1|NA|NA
CASSLDSLNEQFF
TGCGCCAGCAGCTTGGACAGCCTCAATGAGCAGTTCTTC
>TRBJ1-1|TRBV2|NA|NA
CASSVIQGNTEAFF
TGTGCCAGCAGTGTGATACAGGGAAACACTGAAGCTTTCTTT
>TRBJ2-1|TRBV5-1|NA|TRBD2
CASTLNTGTSGSQARNEQFF
TGCGCCAGCACCCTCAACACCGGGACTAGCGGTTCACAGGCCCGCAATGAGCAGTTCTTC
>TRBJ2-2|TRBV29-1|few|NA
CSVRTGFGAGELFF
TGCAGCGTTAGAACGGGGTTCGGGGCCGGGGAGCTGTTTTTT
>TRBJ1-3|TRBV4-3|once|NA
CASSQDWAGIDTIYF
TGCGCCAGCAGCCAAGATTGGGCAGGGATCGACACCATATATTTT
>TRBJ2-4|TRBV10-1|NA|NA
CASSDYRDIGNIQYF
TGCGCCAGCAGTGATTACAGGGATATCGGGAACATTCAGTACTTC
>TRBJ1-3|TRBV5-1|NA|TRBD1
CASSQDRVSGNTIYF
TGCGCCAGCAGCCAGGACAGGGTATCTGGAAACACCATATATTTT
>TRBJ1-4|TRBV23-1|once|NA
CASIWPGDLTNEKLFF
TGCGCCAGCATTTGGCCAGGGGACCTGACTAATGAAAAACTGTTTTTT
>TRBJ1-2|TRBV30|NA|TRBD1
CAWDRDWYGYTF
TGTGCCTGGGACAGGGATTGGTATGGCTACACCTTC
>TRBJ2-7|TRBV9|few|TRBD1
CASSPWTGSYEQYF
TGTGCCAGCAGCCCCTGGACAGGGAGCTACGAGCAGTACTTC